This record concerns one T cell receptor (beta chain) sequence. No antigen is known for it. These data originate in a study of shared clonotypes between healthy human individuals. Germline V CDR1 and CDR2: GTSNPN, SVGIG (reference sequence). The CDR3 extends over 14 amino acids. The V gene lost 0 bases and the J gene lost 3 bases, with 11 bases spanning the gap. Here immunoSEQ multiplex PCR was the method, and the copy in TCRdb shows in-frame clones only, minus some. This sample has 2 million to 2.5 million clones, with 93% found just once. Splitting the CD4+ cells yielded a CD45RA+ naive subset and a CD45RA-negative memory subset. Broader study findings: Rarefaction analysis demonstrated incomplete sorted-subset sequencing notwithstanding large depth.

The sequencing input was naive CD4+ T cells from PBMCs. Subset meaning: CD45RA+ positively selected. This TCR came from a man aged 18 to 30 in good health. Some clones in this sample may be carry-over from other donors' samples. V and J are TRBV30 and TRBJ1-2; tentative D call: TRBD1 (5 bases). This CDR3 is CAWSVGTIDYGYTF. The CDR3 DNA follows: TGTGCCTGGAGTGTAGGGACTATCGACTATGGCTACACCTTC.